This TCR beta chain was captured by sequencing in a study of T cell responses to AZD1222 COVID-19 vaccine. Study-wide results and limits: At study baseline, merely five or six AZD1222 recipients were seropositive. Among the donors, most were white British and more were female, and clonal diversity was possibly underestimated. It was only after the peak T cell response that any repertoires were sampled. The study found vaccine-associated CD4 TCRs spanning spike, dominant at 160-218 and 743-854.

This CDR3 spans 12 amino acids. V dropped 3 bases and J dropped 2 bases, with 1 base sitting between them. Sequencing used immunoSEQ multiplex PCR; TCRdb keeps in-frame clones, though not all of them. Of under 200,000 clones detected, around 89% appear once; the ten largest clones hold 26%. A remark on this clone: Its specificity is not known.

The sequencing used peripheral blood, collected 28 days after the second AZD1222 dose. The rearrangement joins TRBV12-3 or TRBV12-4 to TRBJ1-4; no clear D gene. The clonotype originates from an adult who received the AZD1222 COVID-19 vaccine. Written as DNA, the CDR3 is TGTGCCAGCAGTTTTACTAATGAAAAACTGTTTTTT. It codes for CASSFTNEKLFF.